This entry lists 26 T cell receptor beta chains sequenced from one sample in a study of human T cells and chemical hapten exposure. Each CDR3 protein is one row after TCRdb ran MiXCR on the RACE reads. The table shows about 51,000 distinct CDR3 sequences, with 9.4% occurring only once. Time point defined: pre-sensitization, week 0. Treatment here: therapeutic diphenylcyclopropenone sensitization with weekly scalp DPC. The sequenced sample was whole blood, obtained in connection with sensitization to the hapten diphenylcyclopropenone (DPC). All receptors derive from a woman aged 40 to 55 with alopecia areata. Some clones in this sample may be carry-over from other donors' samples.

This clonotype was observed a handful of times. The chain links TRBV5-1 to TRBJ2-7; 10 positions match TRBD2. The CDR3 sequence is 14 residues long. The germline V gene encodes CDR1 SGHRS and CDR2 YFSETQ. V lost 4 bases and J lost 2; bases outside the gene matches: 3. CDR3 sequence: CASSPLAGAYEQYF. The CDR3 nucleotides are TGCGCCAGCAGCCCCCTAGCGGGGGCCTACGAGCAGTACTTC.

This clonotype was recorded at least ten times. This chain connects TRBV6-1 to TRBJ1-5; no clear D gene. Germline-derived CDR1 and CDR2 are MNHNS and SASEGT. The CDR3 consists of 12 residues. Trimming pared 6 bases from V and 8 bases from J, leaving 11 bases between. The CDR3 loop is CASRDGQKPQHF. CDR3 DNA: TGTGCCAGCAGGGACGGGCAAAAGCCCCAGCATTTT.

This clonotype was found many times. V is TRBV7-8 and J is TRBJ1-1; possible D gene TRBD1, 6 bases. The CDR3 totals 15 residues. Trimming left V 5 bases short and J 5 bases short, with 18 bases between. The germline V gene has CDR1 SGHVS and CDR2 FQNEAQ. Here the CDR3 DNA reads TGTGCCAGCAGCCCAGTGGGGCGGGGGCGGACTGAAGCTTTCTTT. As protein: CASSPVGRGRTEAFF.

This clonotype was seen only a few times. The genes are TRBV18 and TRBJ2-7; TRBD1 matches 10 bases. Germline CDR1 reads KGHSH; CDR2 reads LQKENI. Losses at the gene ends were 5 bases for V and 3 bases for J; bases not matched to a gene: 10. This CDR3 is built from 16 residues. This CDR3 is CASSLESGTGVYEQYF. CDR3 nucleotides: TGTGCCAGCTCATTGGAGTCCGGGACAGGGGTCTACGAGCAGTACTTC.

Note on this clonotype: This sequence may be a read error, since a much larger clone differs from it by one base. This sequence joins TRBV12-3 or TRBV12-4 and TRBJ2-2, with 7 positions matching TRBD1. This CDR3 has 14 residues. This CDR3 reads CASSPRTGQGEMFF. CDR3 in DNA: TGTGCCAGCAGTCCCCGGACAGGCCAAGGGGAGATGTTTTTT.

This clonotype has ten or more counts. This chain uses TRBV29-1 with TRBJ2-2, with D unresolved. CDR3 length: 12 amino acids. Trimming stripped 7 bases from V and 1 base from J, with 7 bases between. Germline V gene lookup returns CDR1 SQVTM and CDR2 ANQGSEA. The CDR3 loop is CSANKNTGELFF. The CDR3 DNA sequence: TGCAGCGCCAACAAGAACACCGGGGAGCTGTTTTTT.

This clonotype has at least ten counts. This chain uses TRBV19 with TRBJ1-4; 11 nucleotides match TRBD1. This CDR3 spans 16 amino acids. Per the germline V gene, CDR1 is LNHDA and CDR2 is SQIVND (reference sequence). Trimming cost V 6 bases and J 8 bases; bases outside gene matches: 11. The CDR3 DNA sequence: TGTGCCAGTAGCCCCACCCCCGGGACAGGGGGGGAAAAACTGTTTTTT. Translated: CASSPTPGTGGEKLFF. The variable domain in full, completed from reference TRBV19 and TRBJ1-4, reads DGGITQSPKYLFRKEGQNVTLSCEQNLNHDAMYWYRQDPGQGLRLIYYSQIVNDFQKGDIAEGYSVSREKKESFPLTVTSAQKNPTAFYLCASSPTPGTGGEKLFFGSGTQLSVL.

The sample holds many counts of this clonotype. This chain links TRBV12-3 or TRBV12-4 with TRBJ1-1; no definite D call. Trimming stripped 7 bases from V and 4 bases from J, with 19 bases between. This CDR3 comprises 15 residues. CDR3 in amino acids: CASTPRVGRSTEAFF. In DNA, the CDR3 is TGTGCCAGCACCCCTCGGGTAGGGAGAAGCACTGAAGCTTTCTTT.

This clonotype was observed many times. V is TRBV7-9 and J is TRBJ2-2; no clear D. Trimming shortened V by 4 bases and J by 6 bases, and 12 bases separated the two germline ends. The CDR3 totals 14 residues. Germline V gives CDR1 SEHNR, CDR2 FQNEAQ (reference sequence). The DNA of the CDR3 is TGTGCCAGCAGCTCCAAAAACGTCGCCGGGGAGCTGTTTTTT. It codes for CASSSKNVAGELFF.

Many counts were recorded for this clonotype. The V gene is TRBV20-1, the J gene TRBJ1-1; D is ambiguous. The CDR3 consists of 12 residues. Germline V gene data show CDR1 as DFQATT and CDR2 as SNEGSKA (reference sequence). The V end lost 4 bases, the J end lost 2 bases, and 8 bases lay between the germline ends. The CDR3: CSATDGNTEAFF. Here the CDR3 DNA reads TGCAGTGCTACGGACGGAAACACTGAAGCTTTCTTT.

Only a few counts were recorded for this clonotype. The chain is built from TRBV7-2 and TRBJ2-3; D might be TRBD1 or TRBD2, each matching 5 bases. From germline, CDR1 is SGHTA and CDR2 FQGNSA. V was trimmed by 5 bases and J by 5 bases, leaving 20 bases between them. The CDR3 is made up of 16 amino acids. CDR3 loop: CASSQQGWGNRDTQYF. CDR3 in DNA: TGTGCCAGCAGCCAACAAGGGTGGGGGAACCGAGATACGCAGTATTTT.

This clonotype has a count of ten or more. The chain recombines TRBV2 with TRBJ1-5; TRBD1 agrees at 10 bases. The germline CDR1 and CDR2 sequences are SNHLY and FYNNEI. The CDR3 contains 14 residues. V shed 5 bases and J 9 bases; nucleotides not matched to a gene: 7. The CDR3 spells CASSQDRGEGPQHF. CDR3 coding DNA: TGTGCCAGCAGTCAGGACAGGGGGGAAGGGCCCCAGCATTTT.

This clonotype was seen ten or more times. In DNA form, the CDR3 reads TGCAGCGGGGCCGGGGACAGCCAAATGCGGGAGCAGTACTTC. Translated, it gives CSGAGDSQMREQYF. The V call is TRBV29-1, the J call TRBJ2-7, with TRBD1 identical over 7 bases. From germline, CDR1 is SQVTM and CDR2 ANQGSEA. This CDR3 has 14 amino acids. Trimming cost V 7 bases and J 7 bases; bases outside gene matches: 16.

A note on this clonotype: With a much larger clone just one base away, this may be a read error. The chain couples TRBV9 to TRBJ1-1; TRBD1 might be the D (5 bases). CDR1 and CDR2 from the germline V gene are SGDLS and YYNGEE. CDR3 size: 14 residues. The germline V and J ends were trimmed by 3 bases and 5 bases, with 14 bases remaining between them. CDR3 sequence reads: CASSAQGADTEAFF. The CDR3 DNA reads as TGTGCCAGCAGCGCTCAAGGGGCAGATACTGAAGCTTTCTTT.

This chain links TRBV18 with TRBJ2-7; 7 bases map to TRBD1. This CDR3 contains 15 residues. Germline CDR1 KGHSH, CDR2 LQKENI. The ends lost 2 bases at V and 2 bases at J; junction bases unmatched: 6. The CDR3 DNA sequence: TGTGCCAGCTCACCAAAGGGACAGAGTACCTACGAGCAGTACTTC. Translated, it gives CASSPKGQSTYEQYF.

The rearrangement links TRBV11-1 to TRBJ2-1, with D possibly called TRBD1 or TRBD2 (5 bases each). Germline CDR1 reads SGHAT; CDR2 reads FQDESV (reference sequence). The CDR3 runs to 15 residues. Trimming took off 1 base at V and 7 bases at J, with 14 bases between the two ends. This CDR3 is CASSLEGRDRNEQFF. The CDR3 region has the DNA TGTGCCAGCAGCTTAGAGGGTAGGGACCGAAATGAGCAGTTCTTC.

This clonotype was counted ten times or more. The J gene is TRBJ2-7, the V gene TRBV19; D might be TRBD1 (6 bases). The length of the CDR3 is 11 residues. Deletions cut 6 bases from V and 8 bases from J, with 11 bases between. Germline V CDR1 and CDR2: LNHDA, SQIVND (reference sequence). The CDR3 sequence is CASSLDRKQYF. CDR3 sequence (DNA): TGTGCCAGTAGCCTTGACAGGAAGCAGTACTTC.

This clonotype was seen only a few times. The genes are TRBV11-3 and TRBJ2-2; tentatively, D is TRBD1 (6 bases). This CDR3 comprises 15 residues. Trimming left V 3 bases short and J 2 bases short, with 10 bases between. The germline CDR1 and CDR2 sequences are SGHNT and YENEEA. The DNA for the CDR3 is TGTGCCAGCAGCTTGCCGACAGGCAACACCGGGGAGCTGTTTTTT. The encoded protein is CASSLPTGNTGELFF.

At least ten counts were recorded for this clonotype. V and J are TRBV6-1 and TRBJ2-7; D is undetermined. Per germline, CDR1 MNHNS and CDR2 SASEGT. The CDR3 extends over 12 amino acids. Deletions cut 1 base from V and 12 bases from J, with 13 bases between. In DNA form, the CDR3 reads TGTGCCAGCAGTGAAGTGAGTAAAAGTATGTACTTC. The encoded protein is CASSEVSKSMYF.

This clonotype was observed at least ten times. J is TRBJ1-5 and V is TRBV11-2, with D possibly matching TRBD1 (5 bases). CDR3 length: 13 amino acids. The V end lost 4 bases, the J end lost 6 bases, and 10 bases lay between the germline ends. Germline V gene data show CDR1 as SGHAT and CDR2 as FQNNGV. CDR3 in amino acids: CASSWGEGQPQHF. Here the CDR3 DNA reads TGTGCCAGCAGCTGGGGGGAGGGTCAGCCCCAGCATTTT.

This clonotype was detected ten times or more. The chain couples TRBV12-3 or TRBV12-4 to TRBJ1-2, with D unresolved. The CDR3 covers 11 residues. V lost 7 bases and J 6 bases, leaving 9 bases between the germline ends. CDR3 sequence: CASTDGDGYTF. In DNA form, the CDR3 reads TGTGCCAGCACGGACGGGGATGGCTACACCTTC.

The chain couples TRBV4-1 to TRBJ2-2, with 8 positions matching TRBD2. Germline CDR1 MGHRA, CDR2 YSYEKL. The CDR3 is 19 residues long. J gave up 2 bases and V 1 base, and 12 bases lay outside the gene matches. CDR3 nucleotide sequence: TGCGCCAGCAGCCAAGGAGACGGTCGGACTAGCCTAAACACCGGGGAGCTGTTTTTT. Protein product: CASSQGDGRTSLNTGELFF.

The chain links TRBV29-1 to TRBJ1-2; 10 positions match TRBD1. The junction had 9 bases not matched to a gene; V was cut back by 3 bases and J by 5 bases. The CDR3 has 15 residues. Germline assignment: CDR1 SQVTM and CDR2 ANQGSEA. The CDR3 loop reads CSVDPPDRGQYGYTF. The DNA of the CDR3 is TGCAGCGTTGACCCTCCTGACAGGGGGCAATATGGCTACACCTTC.

This clonotype was observed at least ten times. The chain uses TRBV20-1 and TRBJ2-7, with 11 positions matching TRBD1. Trimming took 1 base from V and 5 from J; bases not matched to a gene: 10. The germline CDR1 and CDR2 sequences are DFQATT and SNEGSKA (reference sequence). The CDR3 contains 16 residues. CDR3 in DNA: TGCAGTGCTAGAGTTCCTGTGGGACAGGGGGTCCACGAGCAGTACTTC. This gives the protein CSARVPVGQGVHEQYF.

This clonotype was observed many times. The chain uses TRBV29-1 and TRBJ2-7; D is perhaps TRBD2 (6 bases). The CDR3 is 13 amino acids. V gave up 3 bases and J gave up 0 bases, with 9 bases separating them. Germline assignment: CDR1 SQVTM and CDR2 ANQGSEA. CDR3: CSVERGSSYEQYF. The CDR3 nucleotides are TGCAGCGTTGAGCGGGGAAGCTCCTACGAGCAGTACTTC.

This clonotype was detected ten times or more. The chain links TRBV29-1 to TRBJ2-5; D remains unclear. CDR1 is SQVTM and CDR2 is ANQGSEA in the germline V gene. The CDR3 totals 13 residues. The ends were cut back, 5 bases at V and 4 bases at J, with 14 bases in the middle. This CDR3 reads CSVNTDLIETQYF. The CDR3 DNA reads as TGCAGCGTTAACACCGACTTAATAGAGACCCAGTACTTC.